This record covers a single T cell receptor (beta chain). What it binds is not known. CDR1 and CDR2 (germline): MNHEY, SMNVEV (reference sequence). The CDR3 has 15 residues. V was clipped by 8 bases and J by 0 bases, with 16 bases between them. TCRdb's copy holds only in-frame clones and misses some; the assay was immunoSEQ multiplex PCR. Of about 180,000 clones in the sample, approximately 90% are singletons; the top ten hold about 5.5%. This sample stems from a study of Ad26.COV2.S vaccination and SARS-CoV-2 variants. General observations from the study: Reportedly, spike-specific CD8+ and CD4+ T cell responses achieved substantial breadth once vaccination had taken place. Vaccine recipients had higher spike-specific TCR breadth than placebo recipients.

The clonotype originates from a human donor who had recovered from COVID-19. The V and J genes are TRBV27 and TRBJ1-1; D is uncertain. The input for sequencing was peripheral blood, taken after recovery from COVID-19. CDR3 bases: TGTGCCAGCCGAACTTCGGGAGGAATGAACACTGAAGCTTTCTTT. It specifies CASRTSGGMNTEAFF.